The 16 T cell receptor beta chains in this list originate from one sample, sequenced in a study of shared clonotypes between healthy human individuals. The data were produced by immunoSEQ multiplex PCR, yet TCRdb's version contains in-frame clones alone and is incomplete. The profile covers about 600,000 clones, with around three quarters appearing a single time and more than 10% taken by the ten largest. The sequenced material came from PBMCs. These receptors came from a woman aged 40 to 55 in good health. Some clones in this sample may be carry-over from other donors' samples.

This clone came up a few times. A much larger clone sits a single nucleotide away, making a read error possible. Distinct nucleotide sequences in the sample also encode this CDR3. The CDR3 sequence is CASSEQGGNQPQHF. CDR3 nucleotides: TGTGCCAGCAGTGAACAGGGTGGCAATCAGCCCCAGCATTTT. The chain is built from TRBV2 and TRBJ1-5, with D possibly TRBD1 on 5 matching bases. The CDR3 runs to 14 residues. V lost 2 bases and J 2 bases, leaving 7 bases between the germline ends. The V gene's germline CDR1 is SNHLY and CDR2 FYNNEI.

This chain links TRBV11-2 with TRBJ2-5; TRBD1 matches at 8 bases. The CDR3 runs to 15 residues. Germline V CDR1 and CDR2: SGHAT, FQNNGV. The junction had 6 bases not matched to a gene; V was cut back by 5 bases and J by 1 base. CDR3 nucleotides: TGTGCCAGCAGCATCTCAACAGGGGGCCAAGAGACCCAGTACTTC. It yields the protein CASSISTGGQETQYF.

The chain couples TRBV7-9 to TRBJ1-2; D may be TRBD1 (5 bases). Germline CDR1 SEHNR, CDR2 FQNEAQ (reference sequence). V lost 5 bases and J 6 bases, leaving 16 bases between the germline ends. The CDR3 totals 14 residues. The CDR3 loop is CASSPGRRGDGYTF. In DNA form, the CDR3 reads TGTGCCAGCAGCCCGGGACGGCGAGGAGATGGCTACACCTTC. The entire variable domain, with the rest obtained from reference TRBV7-9 and TRBJ1-2, is as follows: DTGVSQNPRHKITKRGQNVTFRCDPISEHNRLYWYRQTLGQGPEFLTYFQNEAQLEKSRLLSDRFSAERPKGSFSTLEIQRTEQGDSAMYLCASSPGRRGDGYTFGSGTRLTVV.

The V and J genes are TRBV30 and TRBJ1-6; D may be TRBD1 (6 bases). Trimming took off 3 bases at V and 3 bases at J, with 18 bases between the two ends. CDR3 size: 17 residues. Germline V CDR1 and CDR2: GTSNPN, SVGIG (reference sequence). In nucleotides, the CDR3 is TGTGCCTGGAGGGACCGATTGGGGGCCCTCTATAATTCACCCCTCCACTTT. Amino acid sequence: CAWRDRLGALYNSPLHF.

The rearrangement uses TRBV7-7 and TRBJ2-7; D may be TRBD1 (6 bases). The CDR3 has 13 amino acids. Germline CDR1 is SSHAT and CDR2 is FNYEAQ (reference sequence). V lost 3 bases and J lost 3, with 9 bases in between. This chain's CDR3 is CASSFRGGYEQYF. The CDR3 nucleotides are TGTGCCAGCAGCTTCCGAGGGGGCTACGAGCAGTACTTC.

The sample holds many counts of this clone. The J gene is TRBJ2-1, the V gene TRBV2; the D gene is possibly TRBD2 (5 bases). V dropped 3 bases and J dropped 13 bases, with 10 bases sitting between them. This CDR3 is built from 11 residues. The germline CDR1 and CDR2 sequences are SNHLY and FYNNEI. The CDR3 DNA reads as TGTGCCAGCAGTGAGCTAGCCTACCAGTTCTTC. Translation: CASSELAYQFF. Full variable domain (missing parts from reference TRBV2 and TRBJ2-1): EPEVTQTPSHQVTQMGQEVILRCVPISNHLYFYWYRQILGQKVEFLVSFYNNEISEKSEIFDDQFSVERPDGSNFTLKIRSTKLEDSAMYFCASSELAYQFFGPGTRLTVL.

The V call is TRBV6-5, the J call TRBJ1-4, with D hard to call. CDR3 size: 13 residues. CDR1 and CDR2 (germline): MNHEY, SVGAGI. With 6 bases removed from V and 11 bases from J, the gap between germline ends came to 16 bases. The CDR3 loop reads CASSSPRNWKLFF. The DNA for the CDR3 is TGTGCCAGCAGCTCGCCGAGGAACTGGAAACTGTTTTTT.

Remarks on this clone: It differs at one base from a far larger clone, so likely a read error. The J gene is TRBJ1-2, the V gene TRBV30; D remains unclear. Germline lookup yields CDR1 GTSNPN and CDR2 SVGIG (reference sequence). CDR3 size: 11 residues. V was trimmed by 5 bases and J by 10 bases, leaving 14 bases between them. DNA for the CDR3: TGTGCCTGGGGACCCTCCCGGGACTACACCTTC. Protein: CAWGPSRDYTF. Based on the CDR3 plus reference TRBV30 and TRBJ1-2, the full variable domain is SQTIHQWPATLVQPVGSPLSLECTVEGTSNPNLYWYRQAAGRGLQLLFYSVGIGQISSEVPQNLSASRPQDRQFILSSKKLLLSDSGFYLCAWGPSRDYTFGSGTRLTVV.

The chain recombines TRBV13 with TRBJ2-1, with TRBD2 identical over 12 bases. The length of the CDR3 is 16 residues. The ends lost 5 bases at V and 9 bases at J; junction bases unmatched: 11. Germline-derived CDR1 and CDR2 are PRHDT and FYEKMQ (reference sequence). The DNA of the CDR3 is TGTGCCAGCAGCCCAGGACTAGCGGGACCCCAGGGTGAGCAGTTCTTC. Protein product: CASSPGLAGPQGEQFF.

The rearrangement joins TRBV5-1 to TRBJ2-5; D is possibly TRBD1 (6 bases). Trimming took 4 bases from V and 4 from J, leaving 14 bases between them. This CDR3 contains 14 residues. CDR1 is SGHRS and CDR2 is YFSETQ in the germline V gene. As DNA, the CDR3 is TGCGCCAGCAGCGGCGGACAGCCGGGAGAGACCCAGTACTTC. Its protein product is CASSGGQPGETQYF.

The chain links TRBV27 to TRBJ2-3, with D perhaps matching TRBD1 (6 bases). V was pared by 4 bases and J by 6 bases, with 8 bases between. Germline CDR1 MNHEY, CDR2 SMNVEV (reference sequence). The CDR3 has 12 amino acids. CDR3 sequence (DNA): TGTGCCAGCAGTTACAGGGAGGATACGCAGTATTTT. It specifies CASSYREDTQYF.

The V call is TRBV20-1, the J call TRBJ2-1; the D is unclear. This CDR3 comprises 10 residues. V was shortened by 4 bases and J by 8 bases, with 6 bases between the two germline ends. Germline CDR1 is DFQATT and CDR2 is SNEGSKA (reference sequence). The CDR3 DNA sequence: TGCAGTGCTATCTTCGATGAGCAGTTCTTC. Translating it yields CSAIFDEQFF.

The chain is built from TRBV28 and TRBJ1-5; no firm D call. V was cut by 6 bases and J by 5 bases, with 5 bases left in between. This CDR3 is 11 amino acids long. Germline assignment: CDR1 MDHEN and CDR2 SYDVKM. The CDR3 DNA follows: TGTGCCAGCAGGGGGTATCAGCCCCAGCATTTT. It specifies CASRGYQPQHF.

The rearrangement links TRBV7-3 to TRBJ2-3; D might be TRBD1 (6 bases). Germline loops: CDR1 SGHTA, CDR2 FQGTGA. Trimming took 4 bases from V and 6 from J, leaving 11 bases between them. The length of the CDR3 is 13 residues. This CDR3 reads CASSWTVVDTQYF. As DNA, the CDR3 is TGTGCCAGCAGCTGGACAGTGGTGGATACGCAGTATTTT. The full variable domain, with the rest looked up from reference TRBV7-3 and TRBJ2-3, is GAGVSQTPSNKVTEKGKYVELRCDPISGHTALYWYRQSLGQGPEFLIYFQGTGAADDSGLPNDRFFAVRPEGSVSTLKIQRTERGDSAVYLCASSWTVVDTQYFGPGTRLTVL.

The chain joins TRBV10-3 to TRBJ1-5; D call uncertain. The germline V gene encodes CDR1 ENHRY and CDR2 SYGVKD. The CDR3 sequence is 14 residues long. The V gene lost 10 bases and the J gene lost 0 bases, with 13 bases spanning the gap. The CDR3 region has the DNA TGTGCCACCGACCCGAATAATAGCAATCAGCCCCAGCATTTT. Translated: CATDPNNSNQPQHF.

This chain uses TRBV4-2 with TRBJ2-3; D is unresolved. This CDR3 is built from 15 residues. Looked up from germline, CDR1 is LGHNA and CDR2 is YNFKEQ. The V end was cut by 1 base, the J end by 8 bases, with 16 bases between. The DNA for the CDR3 is TGTGCCAGCAGCCAAGGTGAATTAGATGGTTCTACGCAGTATTTT. Its translation: CASSQGELDGSTQYF.